This T cell receptor beta chain was retrieved from a study of early T cells in non-severe SARS-CoV-2 infection. Overall study: Sequencing was performed on bulk RNA from unsorted whole blood, leaving chains unpaired.

In its sample, this clonotype was seen many times. No antigen is known for it. General study findings and limits: Sequences matched to VDJdb favored anti-spike CD8 responses, while private and CD4 specificities were missed.

The TCR library protocol attached unique molecular identifiers to the individual cDNA molecules. TCRdb reprocessed the 5' RACE reads via MiXCR and lists one record per CDR3 protein. Seen here are 70,000 to 90,000 distinct CDR3 sequences, less than 11% observed once, and the top ten hold 7% to 9%. The CDR3 runs to 14 residues. Germline CDR1 SGDLS, CDR2 YYNGEE. With 3 bases removed from V and 0 bases from J, the gap between germline ends came to 10 bases. This chain links TRBV9 with TRBJ2-7; no clear D. The source is an adult who was a healthcare worker with PCR-confirmed SARS-CoV-2 infection or an uninfected control (not recorded which). The starting material was whole blood, obtained at baseline. CDR3 in DNA: TGTGCCAGCAGCGGTAGCTGGCGCTCCTACGAGCAGTACTTC. This gives the protein CASSGSWRSYEQYF.